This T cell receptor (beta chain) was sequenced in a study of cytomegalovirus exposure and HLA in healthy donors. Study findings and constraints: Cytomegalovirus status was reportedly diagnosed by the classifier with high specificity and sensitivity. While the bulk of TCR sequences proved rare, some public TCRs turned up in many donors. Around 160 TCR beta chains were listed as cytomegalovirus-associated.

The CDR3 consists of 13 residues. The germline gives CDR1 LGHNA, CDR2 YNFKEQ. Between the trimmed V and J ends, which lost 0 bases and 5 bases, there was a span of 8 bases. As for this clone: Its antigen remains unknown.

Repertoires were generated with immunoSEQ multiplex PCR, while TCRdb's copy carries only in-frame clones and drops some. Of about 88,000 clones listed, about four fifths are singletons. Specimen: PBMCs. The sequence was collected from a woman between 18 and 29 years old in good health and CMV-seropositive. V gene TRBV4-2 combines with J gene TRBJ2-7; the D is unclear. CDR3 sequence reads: CASSQDGHDEQYF. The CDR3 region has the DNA TGTGCCAGCAGCCAAGATGGGCATGACGAGCAGTACTTC.